This TCR beta chain was sequenced in a study of T-cell reconstitution after alpha-beta-depleted transplantation in children. Study-wide findings and caveats: Recipient T cells and thymic progenitors that survived gave rise to the high TCRbeta diversity observed at day 60 in some patients.

Trimming cost V 5 bases and J 7 bases; bases outside gene matches: 14. The CDR3 extends over 15 amino acids. The germline CDR1 and CDR2 sequences are SEHNR and FQNEAQ (reference sequence). A library of TCRbeta sequences, prepared with unique molecular identifiers, was generated. TCRdb re-derived calls from the PCR reads in MiXCR, one entry per CDR3 protein. The sample contains more than 200,000 distinct CDR3 sequences, about 24% of which appear only once. This clonotype was seen only a few times. Its antigen is unidentified. V gene TRBV7-9 combines with J gene TRBJ2-7; 7 bases map to TRBD1. The specimen was PBMCs, mostly from graft donor cells, collected 360 days after TCRalphabeta/CD19-depleted stem cell transplant. The source of this sequence is a female patient aged 2-9 years who had a stem cell transplant for congenital amegakaryocytic thrombocytopenia, so the T cells may come from the graft donor. The DNA for the CDR3 is TGTGCCAGCAGCCAAACAGGGGAAATGGATCGAGAGCAGTACTTC. Translation: CASSQTGEMDREQYF. Full variable domain (rest looked up from reference TRBV7-9 and TRBJ2-7): DTGVSQNPRHKITKRGQNVTFRCDPISEHNRLYWYRQTLGQGPEFLTYFQNEAQLEKSRLLSDRFSAERPKGSFSTLEIQRTEQGDSAMYLCASSQTGEMDREQYFGPGTRLTVT.